The following is a TCR beta chain sequence with its context. It has no known antigen specificity. No per-base quality is available; no much larger clone lies one base away. Taken from the germline V gene, the CDR1 and CDR2 loops are SNHLY and FYNNEI. From the cysteine up to the phenylalanine, the CDR3 has a length of 16 residues. The entry retains the CDR3 DNA only, 48 bases that are in frame from base 1. Cut back by 3 bases and 0 bases, the V and J ends lie 9 bases apart. The data derive from a study of T cell changes during pregnancy in multiple sclerosis (dated by TCRdb to about 2019). Broadly, across the study: The study examined how the T cell repertoire changed over the course of pregnancy in women with multiple sclerosis.

The library was prepared using the immunoSEQ multiplex PCR assay. Entries here come from immuneACCESS through TCRdb and include only in-frame sequences with V and J called. Some clones fail to appear in such tables; in the studies checked, an unresolved V gene covers under half of the shortfall, and the cause of the remainder is unknown. The sample data list 30,000 to 35,000 clones, and almost 90% of these were observed just once. 4.5% to 5.5% of the sample is held by the ten biggest clonotypes. The clonotype was recovered from a female donor with multiple sclerosis, enrolled in a pregnancy study. Sequences were derived from CD8+ T cells from peripheral blood mononuclear cells, sampled after pregnancy. The rearranged segments are TRBV2 and TRBJ2-6; the D gene identity is not certain. The sequenced DNA: TGTGCCAGCAGTGAGAGGCACTCCTCTGGGGCCAACGTCCTGACTTTC. It specifies CASSERHSSGANVLTF.